The 2 T cell receptor beta chains given below trace back to one sample, sequenced in a study of blood T cells in healthy people across ages. Primers used in a second PCR of about 6 to 11 cycles were a sample-barcoded 5' primer and a J-beta primer mix. TCRdb processed the 5' RACE reads anew with MiXCR; each CDR3 protein has one entry. Here the sample spans about 680,000 distinct CDR3 sequences, approximately 50% being singletons. The sequenced sample consisted of blood. These receptors originate from a woman aged 60-75 years in good health.

The J gene is TRBJ2-5, the V gene TRBV5-1, with a possible D match to TRBD1 (6 bases). This CDR3 spans 14 amino acids. Trimming cost V 2 bases and J 2 bases, with 10 bases left between them. Germline loops: CDR1 SGHRS, CDR2 YFSETQ. CDR3 amino acids: CASSLLDSQETQYF. DNA of the CDR3: TGCGCCAGCAGCTTACTGGACAGTCAAGAGACCCAGTACTTC. The full variable domain, completed using reference TRBV5-1 and TRBJ2-5, is KAGVTQTPRYLIKTRGQQVTLSCSPISGHRSVSWYQQTPGQGLQFLFEYFSETQRNKGNFPGRFSGRQFSNSRSEMNVSTLELGDSALYLCASSLLDSQETQYFGPGTRLLVL.

The chain joins TRBV13 to TRBJ1-2; TRBD1 matches at 7 bases. CDR1 is PRHDT and CDR2 is FYEKMQ in the germline V gene (reference sequence). Trimming at V came to 2 bases and at J to 1 base, leaving 7 bases not matched to a gene. The CDR3 has 16 amino acids. The CDR3 is CASSLRTGEVNYGYTF. The CDR3 coding sequence is TGTGCCAGCAGCTTAAGGACAGGAGAAGTTAACTATGGCTACACCTTC.